This note documents a single T cell receptor beta chain sequence. TCRdb's table, derived via immunoSEQ multiplex PCR, lists solely in-frame clones and lacks some. Among under 200,000 clones listed, 82% were seen once. The data originate from a study of blood T cell repertoires in COVID-19. The germline gives CDR1 DFQATT, CDR2 SNEGSKA (reference sequence). Deletions cut 6 bases from V and 7 bases from J, with 12 bases between. CDR3 length equals 11 residues. The sample was PBMCs or T cells enriched from blood (not recorded which). This chain joins TRBV20-1 and TRBJ1-1; D uncertain. The source is a woman aged 55-69 years with acute COVID-19. In DNA form, the CDR3 reads TGCAGTGCAGATGATCGGTTTGAAGCTTTCTTT. As protein: CSADDRFEAFF.